The 20 T cell receptor beta chains given below trace back to one sample, sequenced in a study of blood T cells in healthy people across ages. A second about 7 to 11 cycle PCR used barcoded and J-beta primers. Each CDR3 protein gets one entry after TCRdb re-called the 5' RACE reads with MiXCR. The sample has about 1.8 million distinct CDR3 sequences, 40% to 55% seen once. The sample consisted of blood. These receptors were obtained from a woman in her forties in good health.

CDR3 amino acids: CASSWGLAGGHERDTQYF. The CDR3 region has the DNA TGTGCCAGCAGCTGGGGACTAGCGGGGGGGCACGAGCGGGATACGCAGTATTTT. This chain links TRBV7-9 with TRBJ2-3, with TRBD2 matching 16 bases. Germline-derived CDR1 and CDR2 are SEHNR and FQNEAQ (reference sequence). V dropped 4 bases and J dropped 6; count of bases not matched to a gene: 10. The length of the CDR3 is 18 residues.

The genes are TRBV28 and TRBJ2-5; maybe TRBD2 (6 bases). CDR3 length equals 14 residues. CDR1 and CDR2 from the germline V gene are MDHEN and SYDVKM. V was pared by 5 bases and J by 3 bases, with 13 bases between. The DNA for the CDR3 is TGTGCCAGCAGTGGAGGAGGGCAGGAAGAGACCCAGTACTTC. It is translated as CASSGGGQEETQYF.

The V call is TRBV7-2, the J call TRBJ2-7; TRBD1 agrees at 9 bases. Gene TRBJ2-5 matches the end of the DNA better, so the J call may be wrong. Germline V gives CDR1 SGHTA, CDR2 FQGNSA. This CDR3 has 16 residues. The CDR3 reads CASSLGAGTGRETQYF. CDR3 nucleotide sequence: TGTGCCAGCAGCTTAGGAGCCGGGACAGGGAGAGAGACCCAGTACTTC.

This clonotype has a count of ten or more. This chain joins TRBV27 and TRBJ2-1, with 7 bases lining up with TRBD1. Germline CDR1 is MNHEY and CDR2 is SMNVEV (reference sequence). The J segment lost 0 bases and the V segment lost 2 bases, leaving 1 base of the junction unmatched. CDR3 length equals 15 residues. The CDR3 is CASSLRGLSYNEQFF. The CDR3 coding sequence is TGTGCCAGCAGTTTAAGGGGGCTCTCCTACAATGAGCAGTTCTTC.

The chain recombines TRBV4-3 with TRBJ2-7; perhaps TRBD1 as D (5 bases). V gave up 9 bases and J gave up 1 base, with 16 bases separating them. CDR3 length equals 14 residues. Germline loops: CDR1 LGHNA, CDR2 YSLEER. Here the CDR3 reads CASGDSLLSYEQYF. CDR3 DNA: TGCGCCAGTGGAGACAGCCTTCTTTCCTACGAGCAGTACTTC.

This clonotype was seen just once. The rearrangement links TRBV12-3 or TRBV12-4 to TRBJ2-1; D is unclear. The ends were cut back, 6 bases at V and 4 bases at J, with 10 bases in the middle. The CDR3 covers 13 residues. The CDR3 bases are TGTGCCAGCAGCAATCAGGCTTACAATGAGCAGTTCTTC. Protein sequence: CASSNQAYNEQFF.

This clonotype was detected a few times. The CDR3 nucleotides read TGTGCCAGCAGTGAATTTGGTATAGATAGCTACGGCTACACCTTC. Its protein is CASSEFGIDSYGYTF. The J gene is TRBJ1-2, the V gene TRBV6-1; the D is unclear. The V end lost 2 bases, the J end lost 8 bases, and 18 bases lay between the germline ends. Germline CDR1 is MNHNS and CDR2 is SASEGT. The CDR3 sequence is 15 residues long.

In this sample, this clonotype turned up a few times. The CDR3 sequence: CASSFLRGLAEETQYF. The CDR3 DNA follows: TGTGCCAGCAGTTTTTTACGCGGACTAGCCGAAGAGACCCAGTACTTC. The chain employs TRBV28 and TRBJ2-5; 8 nucleotides line up with TRBD2. V shed 3 bases and J 3 bases; nucleotides not matched to a gene: 9. Germline CDR1 reads MDHEN; CDR2 reads SYDVKM. CDR3 length: 16 amino acids.

The chain links TRBV6-2 or TRBV6-3 to TRBJ2-7, with TRBD2 matching over 7 bases. V gave up 6 bases and J gave up 7 bases; unmatched junction bases: 9. The CDR3 length is 13 residues. CDR1 and CDR2 (germline): MNHEY, SVGEGT. CDR3 residues: CASRTGGMREQYF. CDR3 in DNA: TGTGCCAGCAGGACGGGGGGAATGAGGGAGCAGTACTTC.

The CDR3 spells CASSDGRGGEQFF. The CDR3 DNA reads as TGTGCCAGCAGCGACGGCAGGGGTGGGGAGCAGTTCTTC. This rearrangement joins TRBV5-6 to TRBJ2-1; maybe TRBD1 (6 bases). V lost 4 bases and J 10 bases, leaving 15 bases between the germline ends. CDR3 length equals 13 residues. Germline CDR1 is SGHDT and CDR2 is YYEEEE.

The chain joins TRBV6-1 to TRBJ2-7, with D perhaps matching TRBD2 (6 bases). The germline CDR1 and CDR2 sequences are MNHNS and SASEGT. Trimming removed 1 base at V and 5 bases at J, with 24 bases between. The CDR3 has 18 amino acids. In nucleotides, the CDR3 is TGTGCCAGCAGTGAAGGGGTTCCAAGGGCGGGACCTCAGAACGAGCAGTACTTC. Translation gives CASSEGVPRAGPQNEQYF.

The rearrangement uses TRBV5-1 and TRBJ2-5; D is undetermined. Germline assignment: CDR1 SGHRS and CDR2 YFSETQ. The CDR3 covers 14 residues. Deletions cut 2 bases from V and 3 bases from J, with 11 bases between. CDR3 in amino acids: CASSLGPTEETQYF. The CDR3 DNA follows: TGCGCCAGCAGCTTAGGACCGACGGAAGAGACCCAGTACTTC.

The CDR3 DNA follows: TGTGCCAGCAGTGATCTCAGGGGGGGGGAGACCCAGTACTTC. Its translation: CASSDLRGGETQYF. The chain recombines TRBV25-1 with TRBJ2-5, with D possibly called TRBD1 or TRBD2 (7 bases each). V gave up 3 bases and J gave up 5 bases, with 13 bases separating them. This CDR3 comprises 14 residues. Germline V CDR1 and CDR2: MGHDK, SYGVNS.

This sequence joins TRBV28 and TRBJ2-7; no definite D call. V lost 4 bases to trimming and J lost 0 bases, with 16 bases between them. Germline V lookup: CDR1 MDHEN, CDR2 SYDVKM. The CDR3 loop spans 16 amino acids. The CDR3 sequence: CASSSLRRTSSYEQYF. In DNA form, the CDR3 reads TGTGCCAGCAGTTCCCTCCGACGGACGAGCTCCTACGAGCAGTACTTC.

This clonotype was detected only once. The chain combines TRBV7-3 with TRBJ2-5, with D perhaps matching TRBD2 (5 bases). The CDR3 consists of 13 residues. Trimming took 4 bases from V and 2 from J, leaving 8 bases between them. From germline, CDR1 is SGHTA and CDR2 FQGTGA. For the CDR3, the DNA is TGTGCCAGCAGCTGTCGGAGGCAAGAGACCCAGTACTTC. Translated, it gives CASSCRRQETQYF.

J is TRBJ2-1 and V is TRBV7-2; 7 nucleotides agree with TRBD1. The germline CDR1 and CDR2 sequences are SGHTA and FQGNSA. Unmatched junction bases numbered 18, after V lost 5 bases and J lost 5 bases. The CDR3 loop spans 18 amino acids. The CDR3 bases are TGTGCCAGCAGCCCTTTGGTGAGGACAGGATCAACTCACAATGAGCAGTTCTTC. Translated, it gives CASSPLVRTGSTHNEQFF. Combining the CDR3 with reference TRBV7-2 and TRBJ2-1 gives the whole variable domain GAGVSQSPSNKVTEKGKDVELRCDPISGHTALYWYRQSLGQGLEFLIYFQGNSAPDKSGLPSDRFSAERTGGSVSTLTIQRTQQEDSAVYLCASSPLVRTGSTHNEQFFGPGTRLTVL.

The chain is built from TRBV3-1 and TRBJ1-1, with a weak D call TRBD1 (5 bases). Germline CDR1 and CDR2: LGHDT and YNNKEL (reference sequence). V was trimmed by 6 bases and J by 0 bases, leaving 11 bases between them. The CDR3 is 14 residues long. The CDR3 here is CASRPGNMNTEAFF. CDR3 nucleotides: TGTGCCAGCAGGCCAGGGAATATGAACACTGAAGCTTTCTTT.

The gene calls are TRBV28 and TRBJ2-7; 8 bases line up with TRBD1. Germline V gene sequence: CDR1 MDHEN, CDR2 SYDVKM. CDR3 length: 12 amino acids. The V and J ends lost 6 bases and 7 bases, in that order; junction bases with no gene match: 5. The chain's CDR3 is CASRTGVSEQYF. The CDR3 DNA sequence: TGTGCCAGCAGGACAGGGGTCTCGGAGCAGTACTTC.

The chain links TRBV7-9 to TRBJ2-3; D might be TRBD1 (6 bases). Germline V gene lookup returns CDR1 SEHNR and CDR2 FQNEAQ (reference sequence). This CDR3 spans 15 amino acids. Trimming cost V 4 bases and J 3 bases, with 14 bases left between them. The chain's CDR3 is CASSSRDIQTDTQYF. CDR3 nucleotides: TGTGCCAGCAGCTCCCGGGACATTCAAACAGATACGCAGTATTTT.

This clonotype showed up just a few times. The rearrangement links TRBV7-9 to TRBJ1-2, with D unresolved. The germline CDR1 and CDR2 sequences are SEHNR and FQNEAQ (reference sequence). This CDR3 has 12 amino acids. Between the trimmed V and J ends, which lost 0 bases and 6 bases, there was a span of 5 bases. The chain's CDR3 is CASSLAPDGYTF. CDR3 nucleotide sequence: TGTGCCAGCAGCTTAGCCCCGGATGGCTACACCTTC.